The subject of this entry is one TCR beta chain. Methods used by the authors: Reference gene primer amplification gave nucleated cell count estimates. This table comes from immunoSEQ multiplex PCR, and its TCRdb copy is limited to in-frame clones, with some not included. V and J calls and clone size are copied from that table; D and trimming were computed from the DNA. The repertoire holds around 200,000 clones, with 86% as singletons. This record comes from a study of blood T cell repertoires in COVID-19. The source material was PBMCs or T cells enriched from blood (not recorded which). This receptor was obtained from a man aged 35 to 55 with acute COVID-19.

The chain's CDR3 is CASTLGGTGANQPQHF. In DNA, the CDR3 is TGTGCCAGCACACTAGGGGGGACAGGGGCAAATCAGCCCCAGCATTTT. This chain links TRBV28 with TRBJ1-5; 10 bases are a match to TRBD1. Trimming took 7 bases from V and 4 from J; bases not matched to a gene: 10. This CDR3 contains 16 residues. CDR1 is MDHEN, CDR2 SYDVKM, per germline.